This T cell receptor (beta chain) is drawn from a study of blood T cell repertoires in COVID-19. Whole-study context: Sources were T cells, B-cell-depleted T cells, or PBMCs; the material itself was cDNA or gDNA.

CDR3 length equals 16 residues. Authors' data handling: Using reference gene primer amplification, nucleated cell counts were estimated. Produced via immunoSEQ multiplex PCR; TCRdb's table is partial and in-frame only. V, J and clone size derive from that table, while D and trimming were established from the DNA sequence. Of some 33,000 clones listed, 85% are singletons. This receptor was taken from a man aged 60 to 69 with active COVID-19. The chain links TRBV21-1 to TRBJ2-7; the table's TRBD2 call for D was not verified on the DNA. TRBV21-1 is shown as a pseudogene. Material for sequencing was peripheral blood. This chain's CDR3 is CASSKSASGSSYEQYF. CDR3 bases: TGTGCCAGCAGCAAAAGTGCTAGCGGGAGTTCCTACGAGCAGTACTTC.